The rows below give T cell receptor beta chains drawn from one sample of a study of OX40 agonist ivuxolimab in advanced cancers. Method: immunoSEQ multiplex PCR; TCRdb's copy keeps in-frame clones and lacks some. The sample contains 20,000 to 30,000 clones, around 75% of which appear only once. Here the sequenced sample was CD4+ or CD8+ T cells sorted from blood, taken in a trial of the OX40 agonist ivuxolimab. The receptor source for this set is an adult with an advanced solid tumor such as melanoma, head and neck, liver or kidney cancer. The CDR3 runs from the conserved cysteine through the conserved F or W. Each record gives: CDR3 DNA, CDR3 protein, J gene, D gene, clone size, V gene. D genes are given only for firm matches. Part of the rows lack a size; the others show once, few, many or a class for expanded clones.

CDR3nt: TGTGCCAGCAGTGAAGCCGGGGGGGGCAGTAATGAAAAACTGTTTTTT; CDR3aa: CASSEAGGGSNEKLFF; j_gene: TRBJ1-4; d_gene: NA; abundance: medium-sized; v_gene: TRBV6-1
CDR3nt: TGTGCCAGCAGCTTAGTGGAAGGTTCCGGTCAGCCCCAGCATTTT; CDR3aa: CASSLVEGSGQPQHF; j_gene: TRBJ1-5; d_gene: NA; abundance: NA; v_gene: TRBV7-3
CDR3nt: TGTGCCAGCAGCGAGGACAGGACCCACTCCTACGAGCAGTACTTC; CDR3aa: CASSEDRTHSYEQYF; j_gene: TRBJ2-7; d_gene: TRBD1; abundance: NA; v_gene: TRBV7-3
CDR3nt: TGTGCCAGCAGCCCCCCGGGACAGGGCGATGGCTACACCTTC; CDR3aa: CASSPPGQGDGYTF; j_gene: TRBJ1-2; d_gene: TRBD1; abundance: NA; v_gene: TRBV28
CDR3nt: TGTGCCAGCAGCTTAGGGGTTTCAACTAATGAAAAACTGTTTTTT; CDR3aa: CASSLGVSTNEKLFF; j_gene: TRBJ1-4; d_gene: NA; abundance: NA; v_gene: TRBV7-9
CDR3nt: TGCGCCAGCAGCCTCCTCCTGGGGGATAACTATGGCTACACCTTC; CDR3aa: CASSLLLGDNYGYTF; j_gene: TRBJ1-2; d_gene: NA; abundance: NA; v_gene: TRBV5-5
CDR3nt: TGTGCCAGCAGCCAAGAGGAGCGGGGCGGCAAGAATGAGCAGTTCTTC; CDR3aa: CASSQEERGGKNEQFF; j_gene: TRBJ2-1; d_gene: TRBD2; abundance: NA; v_gene: TRBV14
CDR3nt: TGTGCCAGCAGTGAAGCGCCCTTAGAGGGAGCGCGACGGATGGACGAAAAACTGTTTTTT; CDR3aa: CASSEAPLEGARRMDEKLFF; j_gene: TRBJ1-4; d_gene: NA; abundance: medium-sized; v_gene: TRBV2
CDR3nt: TGTGCCAGCAGGGAAGGGGGCCTTCGCGAAAAACTGTTTTTT; CDR3aa: CASREGGLREKLFF; j_gene: TRBJ1-4; d_gene: TRBD1; abundance: many; v_gene: TRBV25-1
CDR3nt: TGCGCCAGCAGCCAAGCACGGGGGGCGTCCTACGAGCAGTACTTC; CDR3aa: CASSQARGASYEQYF; j_gene: TRBJ2-7; d_gene: NA; abundance: NA; v_gene: TRBV4-3
CDR3nt: TGTGCCAGCAGCCCCCCGGCTAGCGGAAGCTCCTACAATGAGCAGTTCTTC; CDR3aa: CASSPPASGSSYNEQFF; j_gene: TRBJ2-1; d_gene: TRBD2; abundance: NA; v_gene: TRBV7-8
CDR3nt: TGTGCCAGCAGTTTATTGGGGGTCACGGGGGACGGAGGCGGAGATACGCAGTATTTT; CDR3aa: CASSLLGVTGDGGGDTQYF; j_gene: TRBJ2-3; d_gene: NA; abundance: NA; v_gene: TRBV27
CDR3nt: TGTGCCAGCAGCTTAGGACAGGGGGGCTACGAGCAGTACTTC; CDR3aa: CASSLGQGGYEQYF; j_gene: TRBJ2-7; d_gene: TRBD1; abundance: NA; v_gene: TRBV11-2
CDR3nt: TGTGCCAGCAGCACCCGGGACACAAGGAACTATGGCTACACCTTC; CDR3aa: CASSTRDTRNYGYTF; j_gene: TRBJ1-2; d_gene: NA; abundance: few; v_gene: TRBV7-2
CDR3nt: TGCAGCGTTGAGAACTTTGAGCAGTTCTTC; CDR3aa: CSVENFEQFF; j_gene: TRBJ2-1; d_gene: NA; abundance: NA; v_gene: TRBV29-1
CDR3nt: TGTGCCAGCAGCGCTCTCGGACAGGGTAGATACAATGAGCAGTTCTTC; CDR3aa: CASSALGQGRYNEQFF; j_gene: TRBJ2-1; d_gene: TRBD1; abundance: NA; v_gene: TRBV7-6
CDR3nt: TGTGCCAGCAGTGAGAATCCAGGTTCTGAAGTCGGTTCACCCCTCCACTTT; CDR3aa: CASSENPGSEVGSPLHF; j_gene: TRBJ1-6; d_gene: NA; abundance: NA; v_gene: TRBV6-1
CDR3nt: TGCAGCGCCCGGGTCACCGAAACCTATGGCTACACCTTC; CDR3aa: CSARVTETYGYTF; j_gene: TRBJ1-2; d_gene: NA; abundance: NA; v_gene: TRBV29-1
CDR3nt: TGTGCCACAAGACAGGGGCCGTTGAACACTGAAGCTTTCTTT; CDR3aa: CATRQGPLNTEAFF; j_gene: TRBJ1-1; d_gene: TRBD1; abundance: NA; v_gene: TRBV27
CDR3nt: TGCGCCAGCAGGCAAGGGCAGGGGGCGTTCACCGGGGAGCTGTTTTTT; CDR3aa: CASRQGQGAFTGELFF; j_gene: TRBJ2-2; d_gene: TRBD1; abundance: NA; v_gene: TRBV4-1
CDR3nt: TGTGCCAGCCGCGGGGGCCTCTCCTACAATGAGCAGTTCTTC; CDR3aa: CASRGGLSYNEQFF; j_gene: TRBJ2-1; d_gene: NA; abundance: NA; v_gene: TRBV19
CDR3nt: TGTGCCAGCAGCGACACAGAGCAGCCCCAGCATTTT; CDR3aa: CASSDTEQPQHF; j_gene: TRBJ1-5; d_gene: NA; abundance: NA; v_gene: TRBV7-9
CDR3nt: TGTGCCATCAGTGACTTTGCGGTAGGAGGTAGCACAGATACGCAGTATTTT; CDR3aa: CAISDFAVGGSTDTQYF; j_gene: TRBJ2-3; d_gene: NA; abundance: NA; v_gene: TRBV10-3
CDR3nt: TGTGCCAGCAGCTTTGGGGGGACGGTTGGCTACACCTTC; CDR3aa: CASSFGGTVGYTF; j_gene: TRBJ1-2; d_gene: NA; abundance: NA; v_gene: TRBV12-1
CDR3nt: TGTGCCAGCAGTTCTAGCTACGAGCAGTACTTC; CDR3aa: CASSSSYEQYF; j_gene: TRBJ2-7; d_gene: NA; abundance: NA; v_gene: TRBV27
CDR3nt: TGTGCCAGCAGCGACGACGGTTCCGGGGGGCAGTACTTC; CDR3aa: CASSDDGSGGQYF; j_gene: TRBJ2-7; d_gene: NA; abundance: NA; v_gene: TRBV7-9
CDR3nt: TGTGCCAGTGGAGCGGGGTACAATGAGCAGTTCTTC; CDR3aa: CASGAGYNEQFF; j_gene: TRBJ2-1; d_gene: TRBD2; abundance: NA; v_gene: TRBV7-3
CDR3nt: TGTGCCAGCAGAAGACAGTTGAACACTGAAGCTTTCTTT; CDR3aa: CASRRQLNTEAFF; j_gene: TRBJ1-1; d_gene: NA; abundance: many; v_gene: TRBV7-9
CDR3nt: TGTGCCAGCAGCCCCGAGGCAGACAGACGGTCCTACAATGAGCAGTTCTTC; CDR3aa: CASSPEADRRSYNEQFF; j_gene: TRBJ2-1; d_gene: NA; abundance: NA; v_gene: TRBV11-3
CDR3nt: TGTGCCTGGATAACCACCTACACTGAAGCTTTCTTT; CDR3aa: CAWITTYTEAFF; j_gene: TRBJ1-1; d_gene: NA; abundance: NA; v_gene: TRBV30
CDR3nt: TGTGCCAGCAGCTTGGGGTCGGGGGGCGGCTACACCTTC; CDR3aa: CASSLGSGGGYTF; j_gene: TRBJ1-2; d_gene: NA; abundance: NA; v_gene: TRBV5-6
CDR3nt: TGTGCCAGCAGCGATAAGCCGGGACAGGGGGACGGCTACACCTTC; CDR3aa: CASSDKPGQGDGYTF; j_gene: TRBJ1-2; d_gene: TRBD1; abundance: NA; v_gene: TRBV5-4
CDR3nt: TGCGCCAGCAGCCCGTTCTCAGGGCAGGGGGAAGAGACCCAGTACTTC; CDR3aa: CASSPFSGQGEETQYF; j_gene: TRBJ2-5; d_gene: TRBD1; abundance: NA; v_gene: TRBV4-1
CDR3nt: TGTGCCAGCAGCTTACGGTCGGACCTCTTAGCTAACTATGGCTACACCTTC; CDR3aa: CASSLRSDLLANYGYTF; j_gene: TRBJ1-2; d_gene: NA; abundance: NA; v_gene: TRBV7-2
CDR3nt: TGTGCCAGCAGTCTATCCGGGACAGGGAGTTCACCCCTCCACTTT; CDR3aa: CASSLSGTGSSPLHF; j_gene: TRBJ1-6; d_gene: TRBD1; abundance: NA; v_gene: TRBV27
CDR3nt: TGTGCCAGCAGCGTAGAGCCAGGTAGGGGCACAGATACGCAGTATTTT; CDR3aa: CASSVEPGRGTDTQYF; j_gene: TRBJ2-3; d_gene: NA; abundance: NA; v_gene: TRBV9
CDR3nt: TGTGCCAGCAGTTCACGACAGGGCGGGAACACTGAAGCTTTCTTT; CDR3aa: CASSSRQGGNTEAFF; j_gene: TRBJ1-1; d_gene: TRBD1; abundance: NA; v_gene: TRBV27